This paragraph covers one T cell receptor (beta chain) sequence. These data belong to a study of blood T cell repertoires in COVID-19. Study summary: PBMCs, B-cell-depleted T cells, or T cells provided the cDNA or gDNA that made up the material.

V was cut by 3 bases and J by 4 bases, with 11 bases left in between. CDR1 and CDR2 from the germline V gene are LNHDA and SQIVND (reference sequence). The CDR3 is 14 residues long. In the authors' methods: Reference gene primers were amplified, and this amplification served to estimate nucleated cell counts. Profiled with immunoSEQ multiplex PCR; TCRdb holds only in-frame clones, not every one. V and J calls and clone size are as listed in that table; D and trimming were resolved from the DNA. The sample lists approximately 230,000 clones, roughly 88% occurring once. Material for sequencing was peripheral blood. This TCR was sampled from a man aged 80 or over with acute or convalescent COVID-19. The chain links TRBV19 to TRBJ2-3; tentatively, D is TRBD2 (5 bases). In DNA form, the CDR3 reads TGTGCCAGTAGTATGTCCGGGAATCCAGATACGCAGTATTTT. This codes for CASSMSGNPDTQYF.